Reported below is one T cell receptor beta chain. Its target antigen remains unknown. Base qualities are not provided; no much larger clone lies one nucleotide away. This sample stems from a study of control samples from healthy donors and cancer patients (TCRdb year 2020). The germline V gene gives CDR1 as LGHNA and CDR2 as YSLEER. The CDR3 goes from the cysteine to the phenylalanine over 16 residues. Only CDR3 DNA is held: 48 bases, read in frame from base 1. Here V drops 0 bases and J drops 2 bases, and the junction holds 7 bases not matched to any gene. The method was the immunoSEQ multiplex PCR assay. Here the immuneACCESS table is served through TCRdb, limited to in-frame sequences with V and J called. Missing clones are a known gap in these copies; in checked studies unresolved V genes cover under half, and the rest lacks a known reason. This sample has approximately 150,000 clones in its table, and about nine tenths of those were observed once. Jointly, the top ten make up 4.9% of the sample.

The sample taken for sequencing was blood. The rearrangement joined TRBV4-3 to TRBJ2-7; TRBD2 lines up with 7 middle nucleotides. The clonotype originates from a man aged 25-45 years in good health. The nucleotide sequence reads as follows: TGCGCCAGCAGCCAAGATCGGGGCGGGGGAACCTACGAGCAGTACTTC. Protein translation: CASSQDRGGGTYEQYF.